One and the same sample provided the 16 T cell receptor beta chains below, sequenced in a study of early T cells in non-severe SARS-CoV-2 infection. TCRdb re-derived calls from the 5' RACE reads in MiXCR, one entry per CDR3 protein. The data show tens of thousands of distinct CDR3 sequences, with around 7% seen just once and roughly 5.6% held by the top ten. The sequences come from whole blood, collected at baseline. These receptors were obtained from an adult who was a healthcare worker with PCR-confirmed SARS-CoV-2 infection or an uninfected control (not recorded which).

This clonotype was found many times. The chain couples TRBV5-1 to TRBJ1-6; D gene ambiguous. From germline, CDR1 is SGHRS and CDR2 YFSETQ. The CDR3 totals 15 residues. Deletions cut 0 bases from V and 7 bases from J, with 11 bases between. CDR3 sequence: CASSLEAGGNSPLHF. The CDR3 DNA follows: TGCGCCAGCAGCTTGGAGGCAGGAGGAAATTCACCCCTCCACTTT.

This clonotype was seen a handful of times. The V gene is TRBV28, the J gene TRBJ2-2; D gene ambiguous. V shed 5 bases and J shed 3 bases, with 4 bases lying between them. From germline, CDR1 is MDHEN and CDR2 SYDVKM. This CDR3 region has 12 residues. CDR3 sequence reads: CASSTYTGELFF. The CDR3 DNA follows: TGTGCCAGCAGTACATACACCGGGGAGCTGTTTTTT.

This clonotype came up many times. The chain is built from TRBV28 and TRBJ2-1, with D unclear. The CDR3 extends over 13 amino acids. Between the trimmed V and J ends, which lost 10 bases and 9 bases, there was a span of 19 bases. Germline-derived CDR1 and CDR2 are MDHEN and SYDVKM. The CDR3 loop is CATAAVSFSEQFF. The CDR3 DNA reads as TGTGCCACCGCGGCAGTCTCCTTTTCTGAGCAGTTCTTC. Full variable domain (rest looked up from reference TRBV28 and TRBJ2-1): DVKVTQSSRYLVKRTGEKVFLECVQDMDHENMFWYRQDPGLGLRLIYFSYDVKMKEKGDIPEGYSVSREKKERFSLILESASTNQTSMYLCATAAVSFSEQFFGPGTRLTVL.

This clonotype was seen more than once but under ten times. The chain uses TRBV18 and TRBJ2-3, with TRBD2 as a possible D gene (5 bases). Deletions cut 6 bases from V and 6 bases from J, with 19 bases between. There are 15 residues in the CDR3. Germline V gives CDR1 KGHSH, CDR2 LQKENI. CDR3 in DNA: TGTGCCAGCTCTCCGCGCCCTCTTGACTATGATACGCAGTATTTT. This translates into CASSPRPLDYDTQYF.

This clonotype was recorded many times. The genes are TRBV6-1 and TRBJ2-3; D not resolved. Per germline, CDR1 MNHNS and CDR2 SASEGT. V was clipped by 2 bases and J by 5 bases, with 14 bases between them. The CDR3 sequence is 15 residues long. The CDR3 DNA is TGTGCCAGCAGTGAACAAGTCGGAGTGGGAGATACGCAGTATTTT. This translates into CASSEQVGVGDTQYF.

This clonotype came up a few times. The V call is TRBV18, the J call TRBJ2-3, with 8 positions matching TRBD1. V was pared by 4 bases and J by 0 bases, with 9 bases of the junction left unmatched. Germline CDR1 and CDR2: KGHSH and LQKENI. This CDR3 contains 17 residues. CDR3 sequence reads: CASSLTGTGQSTDTQYF. DNA for the CDR3: TGTGCCAGCTCACTTACGGGGACAGGTCAAAGCACAGATACGCAGTATTTT. The whole variable domain, remainder taken from reference TRBV18 and TRBJ2-3, is NAGVMQNPRHLVRRRGQEARLRCSPMKGHSHVYWYRQLPEEGLKFMVYLQKENIIDESGMPKERFSAEFPKEGPSILRIQQVVRGDSAAYFCASSLTGTGQSTDTQYFGPGTRLTVL.

This clonotype was picked up a small number of times. The chain links TRBV5-5 to TRBJ2-3, with a weak D call TRBD2 (5 bases). This CDR3 region has 15 residues. CDR1 and CDR2 (germline): SGHKS, YYEKEE (reference sequence). Deletions cut 2 bases from V and 6 bases from J, with 16 bases between. The CDR3, as DNA: TGTGCCAGCAGCTTCCTAGCTCCCCCTGCGGATACGCAGTATTTT. Amino acid sequence: CASSFLAPPADTQYF. Full variable domain (outside the CDR3, taken from reference TRBV5-5 and TRBJ2-3): DAGVTQSPTHLIKTRGQQVTLRCSPISGHKSVSWYQQVLGQGPQFIFQYYEKEERGRGNFPDRFSARQFPNYSSELNVNALLLGDSALYLCASSFLAPPADTQYFGPGTRLTVL.

In this sample, this clonotype turned up many times. This chain links TRBV4-2 with TRBJ2-3; the match to TRBD2 covers 7 bases. Germline V gene lookup returns CDR1 LGHNA and CDR2 YNFKEQ. The junction had 3 bases not matched to a gene; V was cut back by 6 bases and J by 3 bases. The CDR3 sequence is 13 residues long. The CDR3 bases are TGTGCCAGCAGAGCGGGGAGGACAGATACGCAGTATTTT. This codes for CASRAGRTDTQYF.

This clonotype was counted many times. The chain employs TRBV24-1 and TRBJ2-1, with D possibly being TRBD1 (5 bases). CDR1 and CDR2 from the germline V gene are KGHDR and SFDVKD. The CDR3 runs to 14 residues. V was pared by 2 bases and J by 6 bases, with 10 bases between. CDR3 region: CATSDWAGRNEQFF. The CDR3 region has the DNA TGTGCCACCAGTGATTGGGCAGGGCGCAATGAGCAGTTCTTC.

In its sample, this clonotype was seen a few times. The chain combines TRBV20-1 with TRBJ2-5; 12 bases align to TRBD2. V was clipped by 6 bases and J by 2 bases; unmatched bases: 7. In germline, CDR1 is DFQATT, CDR2 SNEGSKA (reference sequence). The CDR3 length is 15 residues. CDR3: CSAVPLAGGQETQYF. Here the CDR3 DNA reads TGCAGTGCCGTCCCACTAGCGGGGGGACAAGAGACCCAGTACTTC.

This clonotype appeared many times. The rearrangement uses TRBV5-1 and TRBJ2-4, with D hard to call. CDR3 length: 13 residues. V lost 0 bases and J 3 bases, leaving 4 bases between the germline ends. Germline CDR1 and CDR2: SGHRS and YFSETQ. The CDR3 DNA reads as TGCGCCAGCAGCTTGGAAGGCAAAAACATTCAGTACTTC. Translation: CASSLEGKNIQYF.

There are a few counts of this clonotype. J is TRBJ1-1 and V is TRBV29-1, with 8 bases lining up with TRBD1. This CDR3 comprises 13 residues. Trimming took 6 bases from V and 4 from J; bases not matched to a gene: 7. Germline assignment: CDR1 SQVTM and CDR2 ANQGSEA. Here the CDR3 reads CSVRQDRGTEAFF. CDR3 bases: TGCAGCGTGCGTCAAGACAGGGGCACTGAAGCTTTCTTT.

The chain uses TRBV12-3 or TRBV12-4 and TRBJ2-5; weak D call: TRBD2 (5 bases). V shed 7 bases and J shed 5 bases, with 35 bases lying between them. The CDR3 extends over 20 amino acids. CDR3 amino acids: CASTPRGSRRVGKKMETQYF. As DNA, the CDR3 is TGTGCCAGCACACCCAGAGGGTCCCGGCGGGTGGGTAAAAAAATGGAGACCCAGTACTTC.

In regard to this clonotype: A clone one base away is much larger, so this may be a read error. This rearrangement joins TRBV4-3 to TRBJ2-4, with a weak D call TRBD1 (6 bases). CDR1 is LGHNA, CDR2 YSLEER, per germline. The CDR3 has 16 residues. As DNA, the CDR3 is TGCGCCAGCTGCCAAGATCGGTTGGGGGCGCGGAACATTCAGTACTTC. Translation gives CASCQDRLGARNIQYF.

This clonotype was seen at least ten times. The chain joins TRBV7-4 to TRBJ1-3; 9 nucleotides align to TRBD1. The CDR3 is 19 residues long. The germline V gene encodes CDR1 SGHVT and CDR2 SQSDAQ. V gave up 5 bases and J gave up 0 bases; unmatched junction bases: 14. CDR3 DNA: TGTGCCAGCAGCCCCCTGACAGGGGGGGTCCCCGTCTCTGGAAACACCATATATTTT. Its translation is CASSPLTGGVPVSGNTIYF.

This clonotype was observed at least ten times. This chain links TRBV5-1 with TRBJ2-2; D unclear. V was cut by 4 bases and J by 6 bases, with 10 bases left in between. The CDR3 has 13 residues. Germline V CDR1 and CDR2: SGHRS, YFSETQ. The CDR3 here is CASSPRWAGELFF. As DNA, the CDR3 is TGCGCCAGCAGCCCCAGGTGGGCCGGGGAGCTGTTTTTT.